Listed below are T cell receptor beta chains from one sample, sequenced in a study of post-analysis software for immune sequencing data. Using its own MiXCR run on the PCR reads, TCRdb lists one record per CDR3 protein. The sample includes under 650,000 distinct CDR3 sequences, roughly 46% seen only once; the top ten take 1.7%. The sample taken for sequencing was blood. The source of these receptors is a girl between 5 and 17 years old with multiple sclerosis. Each CDR3 is given with its conserved first and last residue. A D gene is named only where the DNA matches it firmly. Expanded clones are given a class, and other clones once, few, many or no size at all.

D gene | J gene | clone size | V gene | CDR3 protein | CDR3 DNA
TRBD1 | TRBJ2-5 | few | TRBV11-3 | CASSFVQGEETQYF | TGTGCCAGCAGCTTTGTACAGGGGGAGGAGACCCAGTACTTC
TRBD2 | TRBJ2-7 | NA | TRBV20-1 | CSAGNRLAGSFYEQYF | TGCAGTGCTGGCAACAGACTAGCGGGGAGCTTCTACGAGCAGTACTTC
TRBD1 | TRBJ1-2 | NA | TRBV5-1 | CASSGLPGQANYGYTF | TGCGCCAGCAGCGGACTACCGGGACAGGCCAACTATGGCTACACCTTC
NA | TRBJ2-7 | NA | TRBV12-3/TRBV12-4 | CASRSRQTYEQYF | TGTGCCAGCAGGTCTAGGCAAACCTACGAGCAGTACTTC
TRBD1 | TRBJ1-2 | NA | TRBV5-1 | CASSGPDRGEYGYTF | TGCGCCAGCAGCGGACCGGACAGGGGAGAGTATGGCTACACCTTC
NA | TRBJ2-5 | once | TRBV24-1 | CATSVFGETQYF | TGTGCCACCAGTGTTTTCGGGGAGACCCAGTACTTC
TRBD2 | TRBJ2-1 | few | TRBV24-1 | CATSDAVSGGSYNEQFF | TGTGCCACCAGTGATGCTGTTAGCGGGGGTTCTTACAATGAGCAGTTCTTC
NA | TRBJ2-7 | few | TRBV28 | CASQTPGSSYEQYF | TGTGCCAGCCAAACTCCAGGGAGCTCCTACGAGCAGTACTTC
NA | TRBJ2-7 | NA | TRBV3-1 | CASSHLSLGQHYEQYF | TGTGCCAGCAGCCACCTCTCCCTAGGACAGCACTACGAGCAGTACTTC
TRBD1 | TRBJ1-1 | once | TRBV6-5 | CASSTPTGLENTEAFF | TGTGCCAGCAGTACGCCGACAGGGCTGGAGAACACTGAAGCTTTCTTT
TRBD2 | TRBJ2-5 | NA | TRBV12-3/TRBV12-4 | CASRNSGGLLETQYF | TGTGCCAGCAGAAATAGCGGGGGTCTTTTAGAGACCCAGTACTTC
NA | TRBJ1-2 | few | TRBV29-1 | CSVSIPGQNYGYTF | TGCAGCGTTTCGATCCCGGGCCAAAACTATGGCTACACCTTC
TRBD2 | TRBJ2-5 | NA | TRBV10-3 | CAIRTPGVAGERETQYF | TGTGCCATCAGGACCCCAGGGGTAGCGGGAGAGCGAGAGACCCAGTACTTC
NA | TRBJ2-7 | NA | TRBV6-5 | CATRRGQDRYEQYF | TGTGCCACCCGGAGAGGGCAAGATCGGTACGAGCAGTACTTC